These T cell receptor beta chains were read from a single sample in a study of blood T cells in healthy people across ages. TCRdb re-derived calls from the 5' RACE reads in MiXCR, one entry per CDR3 protein. The table includes hundreds of thousands of distinct CDR3 sequences, roughly 20% detected once. Input material: blood. The origin of the receptors is a man aged 70-80 years in good health. The CDR3 runs from the conserved cysteine through the conserved F or W. A D gene is named only where the DNA matches it firmly. Rows give clone size only sometimes, using once, few, many, or a class for an expanded clone.

-	TRBJ2-7	many	TRBV10-3	CAISGGDSREQYF
TRBD1	TRBJ2-6	-	TRBV18	CASSPGQGTSGANALTF
-	TRBJ2-4	-	TRBV20-1	CSATPTYLAKNIQYF
-	-	few	TRBV6-1	CASDDRPYNEQFF
-	TRBJ2-1	few	TRBV21-1	CASSNRNNEQFF
TRBD2	TRBJ2-1	-	TRBV28	CASSFKEGLALNNEQFF
-	TRBJ2-3	-	TRBV18	CASSVSRTSTDTQYF
TRBD2	TRBJ2-7	few	TRBV19	CASSTGAGSYEQYF
TRBD2	TRBJ2-3	few	TRBV20-1	CSARTSGSAVDTQYF
-	-	many	TRBV5-1	CASSLRVARSSYEQYF
-	TRBJ1-2	-	TRBV24-1	CATSDRGLGYTF
-	TRBJ2-7	few	TRBV7-2	CASSLTLTYEQYF
TRBD1	TRBJ1-2	-	TRBV25-1	CASSEGQGRAYGYTF
-	TRBJ1-1	many	TRBV12-5	CASGLSRDPNTEAFF
-	TRBJ2-1	few	TRBV29-1	CSVVAGSLSYNEQFF